The clone carrying this T cell receptor (beta chain) has a count of ten or more. Antigen: not known. Trimming shortened V by 1 base and J by 0 bases, and 18 bases separated the two germline ends. Germline V lookup: CDR1 SGHVS, CDR2 FQNEAQ. CDR3 length equals 18 residues. This specimen belongs to a study of T cell repertoires in cytomegalovirus infection. TCRdb re-analysed the reads in MiXCR, keeping a single row per CDR3 protein. The sample yields around 770,000 distinct CDR3 sequences, 25% to 30% seen once. The sequence came from a human donor in good health (CMV status not recorded). Some clones in this sample may be carry-over from other donors' samples. This specimen was cultured CD8+ T cells from PBMCs, taken from culture after CMV antigen stimulation. The chain uses TRBV7-8 and TRBJ1-1, with D maybe TRBD1 (5 bases). CDR3 protein: CASSLGLGGGRVNTEAFF. The CDR3 bases are TGTGCCAGCAGCTTAGGTTTAGGCGGGGGAAGGGTGAACACTGAAGCTTTCTTT.